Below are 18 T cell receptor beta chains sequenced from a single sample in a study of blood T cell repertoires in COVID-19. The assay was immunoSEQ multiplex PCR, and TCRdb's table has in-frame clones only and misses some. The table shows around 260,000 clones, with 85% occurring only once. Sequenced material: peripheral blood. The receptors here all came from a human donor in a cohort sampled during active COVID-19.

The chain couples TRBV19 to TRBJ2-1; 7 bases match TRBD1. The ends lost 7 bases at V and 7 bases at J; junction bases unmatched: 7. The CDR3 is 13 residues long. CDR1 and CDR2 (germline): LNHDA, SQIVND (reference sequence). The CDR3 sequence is CASNEGAINEQFF. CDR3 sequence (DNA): TGTGCCAGTAATGAGGGGGCAATAAATGAGCAGTTCTTC.

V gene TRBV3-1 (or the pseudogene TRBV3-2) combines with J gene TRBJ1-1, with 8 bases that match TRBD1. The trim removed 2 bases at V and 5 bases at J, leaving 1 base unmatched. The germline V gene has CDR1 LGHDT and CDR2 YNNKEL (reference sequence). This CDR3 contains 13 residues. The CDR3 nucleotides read TGTGCCAGCAGCCAACGGACAGGGACTGAAGCTTTCTTT. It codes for CASSQRTGTEAFF.

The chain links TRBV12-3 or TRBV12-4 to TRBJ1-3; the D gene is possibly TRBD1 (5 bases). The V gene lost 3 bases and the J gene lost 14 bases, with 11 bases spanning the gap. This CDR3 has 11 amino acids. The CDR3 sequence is CASSFAGRLYF. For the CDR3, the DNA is TGTGCCAGCAGTTTTGCGGGACGGTTATATTTT.

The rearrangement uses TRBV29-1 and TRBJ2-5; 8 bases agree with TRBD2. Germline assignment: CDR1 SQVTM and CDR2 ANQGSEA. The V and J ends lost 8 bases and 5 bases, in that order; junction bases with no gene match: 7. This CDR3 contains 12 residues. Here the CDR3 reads CSTRAGAETQYF. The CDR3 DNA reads TGCAGCACCAGAGCGGGGGCGGAGACCCAGTACTTC.

The CDR3 DNA reads as TGTGCCAGCAGCCAGCGGACTAGCGGGCGATACAATGAGCAGTTCTTC. Protein: CASSQRTSGRYNEQFF. The rearrangement links TRBV3-1 (or the pseudogene TRBV3-2) to TRBJ2-1, with TRBD2 identical over 11 bases. Germline V gives CDR1 LGHDT, CDR2 YNNKEL (reference sequence). The CDR3 has 16 amino acids. V lost 3 bases and J lost 4; bases outside the gene matches: 5.

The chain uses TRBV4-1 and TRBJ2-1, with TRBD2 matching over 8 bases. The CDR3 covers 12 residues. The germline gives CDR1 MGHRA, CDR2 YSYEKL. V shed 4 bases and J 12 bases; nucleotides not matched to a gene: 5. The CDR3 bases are TGCGCCAGCAGCCCAGATACTAGCGGGCAGTTCTTC. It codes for CASSPDTSGQFF.

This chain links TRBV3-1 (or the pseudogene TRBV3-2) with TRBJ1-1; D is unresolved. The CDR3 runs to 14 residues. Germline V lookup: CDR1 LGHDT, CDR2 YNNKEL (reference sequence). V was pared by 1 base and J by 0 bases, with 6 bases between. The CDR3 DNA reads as TGTGCCAGCAGCCAAGGTACAGTGAACACTGAAGCTTTCTTT. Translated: CASSQGTVNTEAFF.

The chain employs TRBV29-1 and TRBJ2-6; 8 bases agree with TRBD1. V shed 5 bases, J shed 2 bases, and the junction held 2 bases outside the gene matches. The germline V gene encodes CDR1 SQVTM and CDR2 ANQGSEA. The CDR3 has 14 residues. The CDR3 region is CSVPTGAGANVLTF. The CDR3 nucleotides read TGCAGCGTTCCGACAGGGGCTGGGGCCAACGTCCTGACTTTC. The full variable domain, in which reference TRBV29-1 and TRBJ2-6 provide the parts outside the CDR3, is SAVISQKPSRDICQRGTSLTIQCQVDSQVTMMFWYRQQPGQSLTLIATANQGSEATYESGFVIDKFPISRPNLTFSTLTVSNMSPEDSSIYLCSVPTGAGANVLTFGAGSRLTVL.

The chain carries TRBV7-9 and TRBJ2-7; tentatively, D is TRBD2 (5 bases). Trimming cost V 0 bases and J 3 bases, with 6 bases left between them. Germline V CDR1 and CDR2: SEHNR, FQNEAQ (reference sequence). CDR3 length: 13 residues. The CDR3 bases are TGTGCCAGCAGCTTAGCAGGGAGCTACGAGCAGTACTTC. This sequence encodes CASSLAGSYEQYF.

CDR3 sequence reads: CASSLKRAGKIYGYTF. In DNA, the CDR3 is TGTGCCAGCAGTTTAAAACGGGCAGGGAAAATCTATGGCTACACCTTC. The rearrangement links TRBV27 to TRBJ1-2, with D tentatively TRBD1 (5 bases). The CDR3 length is 16 residues. Germline V gene lookup returns CDR1 MNHEY and CDR2 SMNVEV (reference sequence). Trimming removed 2 bases at V and 4 bases at J, with 17 bases between.

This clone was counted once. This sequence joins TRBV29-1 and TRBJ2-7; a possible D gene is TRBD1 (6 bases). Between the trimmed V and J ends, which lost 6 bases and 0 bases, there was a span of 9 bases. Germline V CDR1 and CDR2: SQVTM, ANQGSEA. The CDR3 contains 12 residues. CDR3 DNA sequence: TGCAGCGTAAAGGACAGCTCCTACGAGCAGTACTTC. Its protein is CSVKDSSYEQYF.

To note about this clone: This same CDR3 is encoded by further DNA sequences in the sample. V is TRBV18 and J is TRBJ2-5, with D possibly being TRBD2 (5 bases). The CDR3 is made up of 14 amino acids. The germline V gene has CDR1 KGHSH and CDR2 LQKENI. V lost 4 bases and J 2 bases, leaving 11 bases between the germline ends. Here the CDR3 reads CASSRGQPQETQYF. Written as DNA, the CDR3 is TGTGCCAGCTCACGCGGGCAGCCACAAGAGACCCAGTACTTC.

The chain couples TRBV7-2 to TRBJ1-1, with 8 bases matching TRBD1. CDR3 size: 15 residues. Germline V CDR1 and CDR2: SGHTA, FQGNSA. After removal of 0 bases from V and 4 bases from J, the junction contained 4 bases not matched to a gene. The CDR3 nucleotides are TGTGCCAGCAGCTTAGCAGCAGGGGGCATCACTGAAGCTTTCTTT. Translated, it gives CASSLAAGGITEAFF.

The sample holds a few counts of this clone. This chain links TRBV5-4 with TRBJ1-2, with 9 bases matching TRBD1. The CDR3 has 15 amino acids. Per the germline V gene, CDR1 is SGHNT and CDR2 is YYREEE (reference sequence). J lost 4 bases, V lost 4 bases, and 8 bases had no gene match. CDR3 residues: CASSQMTGGGYGYTF. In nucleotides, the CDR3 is TGTGCCAGCAGCCAAATGACAGGGGGAGGCTATGGCTACACCTTC.

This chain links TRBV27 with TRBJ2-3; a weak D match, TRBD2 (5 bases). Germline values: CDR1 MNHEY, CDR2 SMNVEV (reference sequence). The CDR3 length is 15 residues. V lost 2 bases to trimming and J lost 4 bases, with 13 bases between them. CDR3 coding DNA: TGTGCCAGCAGTTTAATTCGGGAACGATCAGATACGCAGTATTTT. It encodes CASSLIRERSDTQYF.

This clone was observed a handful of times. CDR3 protein: CASSSPGTGVNTEAFF. The CDR3 nucleotides read TGTGCCAGCAGTTCACCGGGGACAGGGGTGAACACTGAAGCTTTCTTT. V and J are TRBV6-5 and TRBJ1-1, with TRBD1 matching over 10 bases. The CDR3 spans 16 residues. Germline-derived CDR1 and CDR2 are MNHEY and SVGAGI. Trimming removed 4 bases from V and 0 bases from J; junction bases left unmatched: 5.

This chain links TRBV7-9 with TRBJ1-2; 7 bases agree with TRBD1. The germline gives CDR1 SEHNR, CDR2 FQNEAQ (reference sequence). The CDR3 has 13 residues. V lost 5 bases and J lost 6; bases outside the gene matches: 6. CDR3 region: CASSIQGLDGYTF. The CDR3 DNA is TGTGCCAGCAGCATACAGGGGCTTGATGGCTACACCTTC.

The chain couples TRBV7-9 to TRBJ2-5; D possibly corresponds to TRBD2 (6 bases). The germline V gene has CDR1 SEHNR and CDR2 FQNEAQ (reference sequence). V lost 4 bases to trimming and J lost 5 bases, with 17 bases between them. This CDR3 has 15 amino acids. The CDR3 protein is CASSSTLPRGETQYF. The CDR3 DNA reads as TGTGCCAGCAGCTCTACGCTTCCGCGGGGCGAGACCCAGTACTTC.